The clone carrying this TCR beta chain has at least ten counts. Its specificity is not known. This entry comes from a study of identical twins. Study-level points and caveats: Twin pairs' shared out-of-frame alpha sequences were enriched in low generation probability. Among monozygotic twins, out-of-frame TCR alpha sharing exceeded what models predicted.

V was clipped by 4 bases and J by 3 bases; unmatched bases: 5. Germline CDR1 reads ENHRY; CDR2 reads SYGVKD. The CDR3 consists of 16 residues. After template switching added a universal primer site, the resulting cDNA carried unique molecular identifiers. From the 5' RACE reads, TCRdb called clonotypes with MiXCR, one entry per CDR3 protein. The data contain hundreds of thousands of distinct CDR3 sequences, 6.1% of them seen just once; the ten biggest clones take up about 1.8%. This sequence originates from a man aged 18 to 29 in good health. Source material: naive T cells sorted from blood. This chain uses TRBV10-3 with TRBJ2-2; TRBD2 matches 10 bases. CDR3 nucleotide sequence: TGTGCCATCAGTGCAATCACTAGCGGGGACACCGGGGAGCTGTTTTTT. It translates to CAISAITSGDTGELFF.